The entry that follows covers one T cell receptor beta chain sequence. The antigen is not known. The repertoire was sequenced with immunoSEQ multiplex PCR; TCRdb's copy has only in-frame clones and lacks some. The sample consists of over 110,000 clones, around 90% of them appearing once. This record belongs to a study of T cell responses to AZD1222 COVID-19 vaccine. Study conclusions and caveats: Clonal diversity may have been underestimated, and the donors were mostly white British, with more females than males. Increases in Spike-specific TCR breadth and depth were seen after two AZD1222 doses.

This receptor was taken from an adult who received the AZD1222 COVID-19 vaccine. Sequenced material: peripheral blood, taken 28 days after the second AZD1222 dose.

The CDR3 region is CSASAQIYGYTF. CDR3 sequence (DNA): TGCAGTGCTAGTGCACAGATATATGGCTACACCTTC. This chain links TRBV20-1 with TRBJ1-2; D gene unclear. Germline assignment: CDR1 DFQATT and CDR2 SNEGSKA (reference sequence). The germline V and J ends were trimmed by 3 bases and 5 bases, with 10 bases remaining between them. CDR3 length: 12 amino acids.